The clone carrying this TCR beta chain was seen a single time. The CDR3 totals 16 residues. V was clipped by 5 bases and J by 7 bases; unmatched bases: 8. Germline V lookup: CDR1 SGHNT, CDR2 YENEEA. This record comes from a study of blood T cell repertoires in COVID-19. As for the study in general: Samples taken during acute and convalescent COVID-19 were collected in the United States, Italy and Spain.

Clones were sequenced by immunoSEQ multiplex PCR, and TCRdb holds only the in-frame ones, with some missing. The profile shows over 130,000 clones, roughly four fifths of them singletons. V is TRBV11-3 and J is TRBJ2-2; 12 nucleotides align to TRBD1. This receptor was identified in a woman aged 50 to 60 with active or convalescent COVID-19. Sequencing was performed on peripheral blood. This CDR3 reads CASSHSGTGGFGELFF. In nucleotides, the CDR3 is TGTGCCAGCAGCCATTCCGGGACAGGGGGCTTCGGGGAGCTGTTTTTT.